The 23 T cell receptor beta chains listed next were all sequenced from one sample in a study of OX40 agonist ivuxolimab in advanced cancers. Using immunoSEQ multiplex PCR, the repertoire was profiled, and TCRdb retains in-frame clones only, with some absent. The sample has 37,000 or so clones, around 80% seen once; the top ten hold 22%. Sample: CD4+ or CD8+ T cells sorted from blood, taken in a trial of the OX40 agonist ivuxolimab. These receptors all stem from an adult with an advanced solid tumor such as melanoma, head and neck, liver or kidney cancer.

The rearrangement uses TRBV14 and TRBJ2-1; 7 bases agree with TRBD1. V lost 4 bases to trimming and J lost 3 bases; unmatched junction nucleotides: 9. The length of the CDR3 is 16 residues. Germline values: CDR1 SGHDN, CDR2 FVKESK. Here the CDR3 DNA reads TGTGCCAGCAGCCTCCTGGGGCAGGGGGTCTACAATGAGCAGTTCTTC. It translates to CASSLLGQGVYNEQFF.

The chain uses TRBV28 and TRBJ1-2; D unclear. The germline gives CDR1 MDHEN, CDR2 SYDVKM. The V gene lost 8 bases and the J gene lost 5 bases, with 9 bases spanning the gap. This CDR3 contains 11 residues. CDR3 loop: CASSARYGYTF. The CDR3 DNA is TGTGCCAGCTCTGCTAGATATGGCTACACCTTC.

The V and J genes are TRBV5-6 and TRBJ1-1; D gene unclear. This CDR3 region has 13 residues. From germline, CDR1 is SGHDT and CDR2 YYEEEE. Trimming took off 0 bases at V and 1 base at J, with 4 bases between the two ends. DNA for the CDR3: TGTGCCAGCAGCTTGGGCTCGAACACTGAAGCTTTCTTT. Translating gives CASSLGSNTEAFF.

This clone was picked up one time. The chain joins TRBV4-1 to TRBJ1-2; no clear D. This CDR3 comprises 14 residues. Trimming took off 1 base at V and 2 bases at J, with 8 bases between the two ends. Germline V gene sequence: CDR1 MGHRA, CDR2 YSYEKL. CDR3 amino acids: CASSQVSGNYGYTF. The CDR3 bases are TGCGCCAGCAGCCAAGTATCGGGAAACTATGGCTACACCTTC.

On this clone itself: This CDR3 is also generated by other DNA sequences in the sample. The chain joins TRBV7-9 to TRBJ2-3, with D unclear. The germline CDR1 and CDR2 sequences are SEHNR and FQNEAQ (reference sequence). The CDR3 extends over 12 amino acids. Between the trimmed V and J ends, which lost 1 base and 1 base, there was a span of 0 bases. As DNA, the CDR3 is TGTGCCAGCAGCTTAGGCACAGATACGCAGTATTTT. This translates into CASSLGTDTQYF.

There are many counts of this clone. The V gene is TRBV7-9, the J gene TRBJ1-3, with TRBD1 as a possible D gene (6 bases). V lost 0 bases to trimming and J lost 0 bases, with 15 bases between them. Germline V gene lookup returns CDR1 SEHNR and CDR2 FQNEAQ (reference sequence). CDR3 size: 18 residues. CDR3 bases: TGTGCCAGCAGCTTAGCGGCCAGGACAGCTCTCTCTGGAAACACCATATATTTT. Translation gives CASSLAARTALSGNTIYF.

This clone turned up a few times. The chain links TRBV11-1 to TRBJ2-5; TRBD1 might be the D (5 bases). Germline V gene data show CDR1 as SGHAT and CDR2 as FQDESV (reference sequence). CDR3 length: 15 residues. V dropped 5 bases and J dropped 4 bases, with 17 bases sitting between them. CDR3 protein: CASSPRQWVGETQYF. The DNA of the CDR3 is TGTGCCAGCAGCCCTCGACAGTGGGTCGGAGAGACCCAGTACTTC.

The gene calls are TRBV4-1 and TRBJ2-5; 8 bases align to TRBD2. The CDR3 is 14 residues long. CDR1 and CDR2 from the germline V gene are MGHRA and YSYEKL. Germline trimming cut 2 bases from V and 3 bases from J; bases unmatched to any gene: 2. The CDR3 DNA sequence: TGCGCCAGCAGCCAATTACTAGCGGAAGAGACCCAGTACTTC. This encodes CASSQLLAEETQYF.

V and J are TRBV15 and TRBJ2-1; the D is unclear. The V end was cut by 8 bases, the J end by 6 bases, with 11 bases between. CDR1 and CDR2 from the germline V gene are LNHNV and YYDKDF (reference sequence). CDR3 length: 12 amino acids. This chain's CDR3 is CATSPGINEQFF. CDR3 nucleotide sequence: TGTGCCACCTCCCCGGGCATCAATGAGCAGTTCTTC.

This chain connects TRBV19 to TRBJ2-3, with unresolved D. The germline gives CDR1 LNHDA, CDR2 SQIVND (reference sequence). The length of the CDR3 is 15 residues. V was clipped by 1 base and J by 0 bases, with 8 bases between them. The CDR3 bases are TGTGCCAGTAGTATAGCGGCAGGAAGCACAGATACGCAGTATTTT. Protein product: CASSIAAGSTDTQYF.

The V and J genes are TRBV15 and TRBJ2-3; D not certain. There are 12 residues in the CDR3. Germline-derived CDR1 and CDR2 are LNHNV and YYDKDF (reference sequence). Trimming left V 0 bases short and J 5 bases short, with 3 bases between. CDR3 residues: CATSRDRDTQYF. The CDR3 nucleotides read TGTGCCACCAGCAGAGATCGAGATACGCAGTATTTT.

The rearrangement links TRBV6-6 to TRBJ1-6; D remains unclear. The germline V gene has CDR1 MNHNY and CDR2 SVGAGI (reference sequence). Trimming removed 6 bases from V and 0 bases from J, with 9 bases in between. The CDR3 has 15 residues. The CDR3 DNA follows: TGTGCCAGCAGCGGTCACAACTCCTATAATTCACCCCTCCACTTT. This translates into CASSGHNSYNSPLHF.

This clone was seen just once. The chain employs TRBV9 and TRBJ2-1; 9 bases agree with TRBD2. With 0 bases clipped from V and 6 bases from J, the junction kept 1 base outside the gene matches. CDR1 is SGDLS and CDR2 is YYNGEE in the germline V gene. The length of the CDR3 is 14 residues. The CDR3 region is CASSVGGGANEQFF. CDR3 in DNA: TGTGCCAGCAGCGTAGGCGGGGGGGCCAATGAGCAGTTCTTC.

The V gene is TRBV19, the J gene TRBJ2-3; D perhaps matches TRBD1 (6 bases). CDR1 LNHDA and CDR2 SQIVND come from the germline V gene (reference sequence). This CDR3 contains 15 residues. V lost 6 bases to trimming and J lost 4 bases, with 17 bases between them. Here the CDR3 reads CASRPQGFDPDTQYF. The DNA of the CDR3 is TGTGCCAGTAGACCACAGGGCTTCGATCCAGATACGCAGTATTTT. The full variable domain, its missing parts supplied by reference TRBV19 and TRBJ2-3, is DGGITQSPKYLFRKEGQNVTLSCEQNLNHDAMYWYRQDPGQGLRLIYYSQIVNDFQKGDIAEGYSVSREKKESFPLTVTSAQKNPTAFYLCASRPQGFDPDTQYFGPGTRLTVL.

The CDR3 is CASSSGSEGRGDEQFF. DNA for the CDR3: TGTGCCAGCAGCTCGGGAAGCGAGGGCCGCGGGGATGAGCAGTTCTTC. The V and J genes are TRBV9 and TRBJ2-1, with D maybe TRBD2 (6 bases). The V and J ends lost 4 bases and 8 bases respectively, with 22 bases between them. Germline CDR1 SGDLS, CDR2 YYNGEE. The CDR3 spans 16 residues.

The V and J genes are TRBV6-6 and TRBJ2-7; the D is unclear. The CDR3 covers 13 residues. The V gene's germline CDR1 is MNHNY and CDR2 SVGAGI (reference sequence). The ends were cut back, 2 bases at V and 7 bases at J, with 12 bases in the middle. The CDR3 DNA reads TGTGCCAGCAGTTACGACGGCCTTTCGGAGCAGTACTTC. Protein sequence: CASSYDGLSEQYF.

The CDR3 region has the DNA TGTGCCAGCAGCCGAGGCTGGAATGAGCAGTTCTTC. Protein: CASSRGWNEQFF. The V call is TRBV14, the J call TRBJ2-1; D is unresolved. The germline V and J ends were trimmed by 4 bases and 7 bases, with 8 bases remaining between them. Germline-derived CDR1 and CDR2 are SGHDN and FVKESK. This CDR3 comprises 12 residues.

Notes on this clone: Given a much more abundant clone one base away, this may be a read error. The chain recombines TRBV5-1 with TRBJ1-1, with D possibly TRBD1 on 5 matching bases. V was shortened by 6 bases and J by 3 bases, with 15 bases between the two germline ends. The germline V gene has CDR1 SGHRS and CDR2 YFSETQ. The CDR3 length is 14 residues. CDR3 in DNA: TGCGCCAGCACCCAGGGAGAGGGATACACTGAAGCTTTCTTT. Amino acid sequence: CASTQGEGYTEAFF.

V usage is TRBV7-6 and J usage is TRBJ2-7, with 7 bases lining up with TRBD2. The CDR3 has 14 amino acids. The J segment lost 2 bases and the V segment lost 1 base, leaving 2 bases of the junction unmatched. Germline CDR1 reads SGHVS; CDR2 reads FNYEAQ. The CDR3, as DNA: TGTGCCAGCAGCTTAGGTACTAGCGCCTACGAGCAGTACTTC. Amino acid sequence: CASSLGTSAYEQYF.

This chain connects TRBV28 to TRBJ2-6; 7 bases line up with TRBD2. In germline, CDR1 is MDHEN, CDR2 SYDVKM. With 3 bases clipped from V and 2 bases from J, the junction kept 1 base outside the gene matches. CDR3 size: 15 residues. Here the CDR3 DNA reads TGTGCCAGCAGTTTGGCGGGGGCTGGGGCCAACGTCCTGACTTTC. This gives the protein CASSLAGAGANVLTF.

CDR3 DNA sequence: TGTGCCAGCAGCTTAGCCGGGGGGATGACGAGCACAGATACGCAGTATTTT. This sequence encodes CASSLAGGMTSTDTQYF. The chain has TRBV7-2 and TRBJ2-3; 7 bases line up with TRBD2. Germline CDR1 is SGHTA and CDR2 is FQGNSA. CDR3 length: 17 amino acids. V was pared by 0 bases and J by 0 bases, with 6 bases of the junction left unmatched.

The chain joins TRBV11-2 to TRBJ1-5; no clear D. Germline loops: CDR1 SGHAT, CDR2 FQNNGV. V was shortened by 0 bases and J by 9 bases, with 12 bases between the two germline ends. The CDR3 covers 14 residues. This CDR3 is CASSLDLTLGPQHF. The CDR3 nucleotides read TGTGCCAGCAGCTTAGATCTCACCCTCGGGCCCCAGCATTTT. Full variable domain (rest looked up from reference TRBV11-2 and TRBJ1-5): EAGVAQSPRYKIIEKRQSVAFWCNPISGHATLYWYQQILGQGPKLLIQFQNNGVVDDSQLPKDRFSAERLKGVDSTLKIQPAKLEDSAVYLCASSLDLTLGPQHFGDGTRLSIL.

A single count supports this clone. CDR3: CASSLDTGGRGEAFF. CDR3 coding DNA: TGTGCCAGCAGCTTGGACACCGGGGGGAGAGGTGAAGCTTTCTTT. V usage is TRBV5-6 and J usage is TRBJ1-1, with D perhaps TRBD1 (5 bases). Germline CDR1 and CDR2: SGHDT and YYEEEE. This CDR3 spans 15 amino acids. Trimming pared 0 bases from V and 7 bases from J, leaving 16 bases between.